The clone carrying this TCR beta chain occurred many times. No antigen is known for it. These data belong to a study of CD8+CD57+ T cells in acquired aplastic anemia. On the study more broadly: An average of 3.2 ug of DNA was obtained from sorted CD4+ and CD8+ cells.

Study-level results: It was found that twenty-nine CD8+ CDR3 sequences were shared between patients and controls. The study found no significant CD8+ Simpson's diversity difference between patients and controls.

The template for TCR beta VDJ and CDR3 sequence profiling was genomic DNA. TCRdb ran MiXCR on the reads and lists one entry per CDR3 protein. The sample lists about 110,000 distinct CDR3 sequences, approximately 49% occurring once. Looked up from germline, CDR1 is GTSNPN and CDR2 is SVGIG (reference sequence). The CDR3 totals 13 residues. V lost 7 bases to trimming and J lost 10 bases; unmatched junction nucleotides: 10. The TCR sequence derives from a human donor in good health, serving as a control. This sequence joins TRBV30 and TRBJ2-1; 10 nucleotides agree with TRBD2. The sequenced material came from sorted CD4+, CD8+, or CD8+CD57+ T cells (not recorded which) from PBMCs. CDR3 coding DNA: TGTGCCTTATGGAGCGGGGGGGTGTGGGAGCAGTTCTTC. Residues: CALWSGGVWEQFF.